These T cell receptor beta chains were read from a single sample in a study of T-cell reconstitution after alpha-beta-depleted transplantation in children. TCRdb reanalysed the PCR reads using MiXCR and keeps one entry per CDR3 protein. The repertoire has around 300,000 distinct CDR3 sequences, 10% of them found once; the top ten carry 7% to 9.5%. This specimen consisted of PBMCs, obtained before TCRalphabeta/CD19-depleted stem cell transplant. All receptors derive from a boy younger than two with acute myeloid leukemia, due to receive a stem cell transplant. CDR3s include the opening cysteine and the closing phenylalanine or tryptophan. The order of the fields is V gene, CDR3 protein.

V gene: TRBV7-2; CDR3 protein: CASSLVPGEAFF
V gene: TRBV7-2; CDR3 protein: CASSHNRGLGETQYF
V gene: TRBV7-8; CDR3 protein: CASSAGQGSYEQYF
V gene: TRBV28; CDR3 protein: CASSPDRGAYEQYF
V gene: TRBV4-2; CDR3 protein: CASSQGQGAGQPQHF
V gene: TRBV6-1; CDR3 protein: CASSEWAERERNNEQFF
V gene: TRBV7-2; CDR3 protein: CASSAGTGRYPLYEQYF
V gene: TRBV20-1; CDR3 protein: CSARDWWEGYEQYF
V gene: TRBV5-1; CDR3 protein: CASSFDSGFLNTEAFF
V gene: TRBV6-1; CDR3 protein: CASRQTGTGSEQYF
V gene: TRBV15; CDR3 protein: CATSRGGELAAYEQYF
V gene: TRBV7-8; CDR3 protein: CASSLKFSGGDTQYF
V gene: TRBV6-1; CDR3 protein: CASSREGPSYEQYF
V gene: TRBV7-9; CDR3 protein: CASSPLNILSYEQYF
V gene: TRBV28; CDR3 protein: CASWDSLNYGYTF
V gene: TRBV28; CDR3 protein: CASIPPLHNEQFF
V gene: TRBV5-1; CDR3 protein: CASSPGTSREQYF
V gene: TRBV5-5; CDR3 protein: CASSRLHEDTQYF